These T cell receptor beta chains were read from a single sample in a study of vaccination effects on CD4 cells after COVID-19. No antigen has been identified for these receptors. Produced via immunoSEQ multiplex PCR; TCRdb's table is partial and in-frame only. This sample has 25,000 to 30,000 clones, with 70% to 75% found just once. The sample in question was CD4+ T cells from PBMCs cultured with HCoV-NL63 spike peptides, obtained after COVID-19 vaccination. The source of these receptors is a human donor who received a COVID-19 vaccine. Each CDR3 is given with its conserved first and last residue.

V gene | CDR3 length | CDR3 protein
TRBV19 | 15 | CASRRVTPTGNEQFF
TRBV19 | 14 | CASSINLYGDTQYF
TRBV5-1 | 14 | CASSLVSGRGEAFF
TRBV19 | 17 | CASSQSGLAGGPGTQYF
TRBV10-1 | 13 | CASSGQGSSPLHF
TRBV29-1 | 13 | CSAVRGQDEKLFF
TRBV15 | 14 | CATRKETAGNTIYF
TRBV6-5 | 14 | CASASGGAQTEAFF
TRBV19 | 16 | CASSIGYGRRSYEQYF
TRBV5-4 | 14 | CASSQGQREETQYF
TRBV2 | 15 | CASSEAGGQGTEAFF
TRBV6-5 | 15 | CASRATGVSNYGYTF
TRBV6-5 | 13 | CASSFRGTDTQYF
TRBV27 | 14 | CASSSVDSFYGYTF
TRBV5-1 | 16 | CASSSSLARGVTEAFF
TRBV27 | 14 | CASSYGNSNQPQHF
TRBV24-1 | 13 | CATSAGGNEKLFF
TRBV19 | 14 | CASSMGQSTDTQYF
TRBV30 | 16 | CAWSPRNRWLDTEAFF
TRBV7-6 | 16 | CASSPRGRGMSYEQYF
TRBV12-3/TRBV12-4 | 13 | CATRTGLTHEQYF
TRBV27 | 14 | CASSPRDFNQPQHF
TRBV5-6 | 13 | CASSMTAHSPLHF
TRBV5-4 | 18 | CASSLGWGTQAHNSPLHF
TRBV6-1 | 16 | CASSEVSGGWNTEAFF
TRBV30 | 13 | CAWSVRLRETQYF
TRBV19 | 15 | CASSITGVGATEAFF
TRBV5-1 | 13 | CASSPTSSYEQYF
TRBV9 | 16 | CASSVGWGEGTGELFF
TRBV6-5 | 14 | CASKKDIGLYTQYF
TRBV7-9 | 14 | CASSLLRTGYGYTF
TRBV7-2 | 14 | CASSLVQGQLGYTF
TRBV4-1 | 19 | CASSVRWPPVPYSGNTIYF
TRBV5-1 | 13 | CASSLEGQYEQYF
TRBV5-1 | 12 | CASFQRGVGQFF
TRBV27 | 14 | CASSQQGFNEKLFF
TRBV18 | 18 | CASSPRGGGTSVSYEQYF
TRBV5-4 | 14 | CASSAGRQGNTIYF
TRBV27 | 14 | CASSLSGLWTEAFF
TRBV15 | 14 | CATSGNFFQETQYF
TRBV14 | 12 | CASSQVRETQYF
TRBV5-1 | 15 | CASSQGSGRVYEQYF
TRBV12-5 | 14 | CASGLGLVVGGYTF
TRBV27 | 14 | CASSPLAGAYEQYF
TRBV5-6 | 12 | CASSFDVNEQFF
TRBV7-9 | 14 | CASSLAGGIQPQHF
TRBV5-6 | 17 | CASSLGPSGGLGETQYF
TRBV7-7 | 15 | CASSSGRSYQETQYF
TRBV6-5 | 15 | CASTQPGTSNTEAFF
TRBV5-4 | 15 | CASSLQGSNTGELFF
TRBV5-1 | 15 | CASSLERVNTGELFF
TRBV5-1 | 16 | CASSLAGGPNTDTQYF
TRBV2 | 14 | CASRGIGGIGEQFF
TRBV3-1/TRBV3-2 | 17 | CASSPLPSAGGSYEQYF
TRBV2 | 13 | CASAGTDQETQYF